This TCR beta chain was identified during a study of response to subunit inactivated influenza vaccine. Study results and limitations: Each seasonal influenza vaccination recruits few new T cells, the authors suggested.

CDR3 length: 18 residues. V lost 0 bases, J lost 2 bases, and 17 bases lay in between. Looked up from germline, CDR1 is LGHNA and CDR2 is YNFKEQ. Using its own MiXCR run on the RT-PCR reads, TCRdb lists one record per CDR3 protein. The sample contains a few hundred thousand distinct CDR3 sequences, 14% of which appear only once. A few counts support this clonotype. The antigen is not known. The sequence was collected from a man in his fifties or sixties who received an inactivated influenza vaccine. Here the sequenced sample was PBMCs from blood, taken 11 to 12 days after vaccination. The chain couples TRBV4-2 to TRBJ1-5; possible D gene TRBD1, 5 bases. The CDR3 nucleotides read TGTGCCAGCAGCCAAGATGGGCTGGGGGTACTGGGCAATCAGCCCCAGCATTTT. Its translation is CASSQDGLGVLGNQPQHF.